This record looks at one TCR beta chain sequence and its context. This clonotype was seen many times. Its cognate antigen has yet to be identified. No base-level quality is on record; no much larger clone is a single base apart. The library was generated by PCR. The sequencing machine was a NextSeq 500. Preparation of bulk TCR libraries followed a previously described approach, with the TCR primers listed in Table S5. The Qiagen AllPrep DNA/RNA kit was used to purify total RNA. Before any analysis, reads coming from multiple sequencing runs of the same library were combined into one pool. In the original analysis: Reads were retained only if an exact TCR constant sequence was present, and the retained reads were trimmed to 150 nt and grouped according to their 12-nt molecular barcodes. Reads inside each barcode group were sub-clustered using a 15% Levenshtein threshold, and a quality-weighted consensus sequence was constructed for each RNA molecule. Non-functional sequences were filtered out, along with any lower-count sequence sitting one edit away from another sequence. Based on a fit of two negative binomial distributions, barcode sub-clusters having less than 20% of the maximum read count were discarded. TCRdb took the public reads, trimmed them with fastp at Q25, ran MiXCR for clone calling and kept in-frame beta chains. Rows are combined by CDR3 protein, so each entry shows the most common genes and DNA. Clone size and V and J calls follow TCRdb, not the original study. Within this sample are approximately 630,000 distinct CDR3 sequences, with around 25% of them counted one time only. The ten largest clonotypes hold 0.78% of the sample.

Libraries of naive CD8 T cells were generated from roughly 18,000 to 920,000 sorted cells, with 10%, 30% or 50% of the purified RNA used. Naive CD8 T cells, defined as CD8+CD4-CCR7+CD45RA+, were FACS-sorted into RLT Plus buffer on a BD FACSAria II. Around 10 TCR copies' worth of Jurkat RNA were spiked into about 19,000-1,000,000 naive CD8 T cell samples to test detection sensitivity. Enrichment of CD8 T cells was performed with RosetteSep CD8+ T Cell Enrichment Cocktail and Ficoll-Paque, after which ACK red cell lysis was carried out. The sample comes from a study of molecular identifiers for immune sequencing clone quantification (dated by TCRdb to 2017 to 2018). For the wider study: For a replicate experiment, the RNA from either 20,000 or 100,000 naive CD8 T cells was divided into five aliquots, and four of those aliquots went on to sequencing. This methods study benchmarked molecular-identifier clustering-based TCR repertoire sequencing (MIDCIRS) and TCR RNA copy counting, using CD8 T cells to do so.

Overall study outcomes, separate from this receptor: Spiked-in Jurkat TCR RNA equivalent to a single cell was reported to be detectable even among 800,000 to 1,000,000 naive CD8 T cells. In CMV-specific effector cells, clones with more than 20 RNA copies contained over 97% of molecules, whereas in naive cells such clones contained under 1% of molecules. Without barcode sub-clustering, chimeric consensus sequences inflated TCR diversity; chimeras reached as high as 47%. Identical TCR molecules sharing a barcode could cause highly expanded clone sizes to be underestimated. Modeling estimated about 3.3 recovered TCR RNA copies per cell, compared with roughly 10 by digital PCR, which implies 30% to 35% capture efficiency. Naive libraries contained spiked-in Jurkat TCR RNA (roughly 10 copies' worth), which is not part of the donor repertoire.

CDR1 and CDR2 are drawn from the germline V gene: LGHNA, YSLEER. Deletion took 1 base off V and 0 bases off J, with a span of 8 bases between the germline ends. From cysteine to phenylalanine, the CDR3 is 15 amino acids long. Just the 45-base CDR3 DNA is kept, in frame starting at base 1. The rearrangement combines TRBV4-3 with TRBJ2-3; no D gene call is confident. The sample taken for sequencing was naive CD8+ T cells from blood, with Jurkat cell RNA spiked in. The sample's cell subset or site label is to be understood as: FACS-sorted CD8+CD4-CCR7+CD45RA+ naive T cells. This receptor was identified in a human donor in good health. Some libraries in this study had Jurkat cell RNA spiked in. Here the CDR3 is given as CASSQVRISTDTQYF. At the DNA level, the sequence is TGCGCCAGCAGCCAAGTCCGGATTAGCACAGATACGCAGTATTTT.